A single sample gave rise to the 14 T cell receptor beta chains below, sequenced in a study of T cell responses to AZD1222 COVID-19 vaccine (dated by TCRdb to 2020 to 2022). Libraries came from the immunoSEQ multiplex PCR assay. In TCRdb, the immuneACCESS table is reduced to in-frame sequences with V and J assigned. These tables do not hold every clone; where another copy was compared, an unresolved V gene accounts for under half, and the others remain unexplained. In all, the sample holds around 160,000 clones, and under 95% of those were seen once. The ten most abundant clones make up approximately 1.2% of the sample. The time point label of this sample denotes: about 28 days (+/-7) after the second vaccine dose. The sample consisted of peripheral blood, taken 28 days after the second AZD1222 dose. These receptor sequences come from an adult who received the AZD1222 COVID-19 vaccine.

In its sample, this clone was seen once. V usage is TRBV5-1 and J usage is TRBJ1-4; tentative D call: TRBD1 (5 bases). CDR1 SGHRS and CDR2 YFSETQ come from the germline V gene. V was shortened by 1 base and J by 7 bases, with 8 bases between the two germline ends. The CDR3 loop spans 13 amino acids. Here the CDR3 DNA reads TGCGCCAGCAGCTTGTCCAGGGCTGAAAAACTGTTTTTT. It encodes CASSLSRAEKLFF. Full variable domain (outside the CDR3, taken from reference TRBV5-1 and TRBJ1-4): KAGVTQTPRYLIKTRGQQVTLSCSPISGHRSVSWYQQTPGQGLQFLFEYFSETQRNKGNFPGRFSGRQFSNSRSEMNVSTLELGDSALYLCASSLSRAEKLFFGSGTQLSVL.

V gene TRBV7-2 combines with J gene TRBJ2-4; 11 bases align to TRBD1. With V trimmed by 3 bases and J by 8 bases, 3 bases remained unmatched. CDR1 and CDR2 from the germline V gene are SGHTA and FQGNSA. There are 14 residues in the CDR3. The CDR3 sequence: CASSLGQGVDIQYF. The CDR3 DNA sequence: TGTGCCAGCAGCTTGGGACAGGGGGTGGACATTCAGTACTTC.

The rearrangement joins TRBV5-1 to TRBJ1-1; no definite D call. V dropped 0 bases and J dropped 6 bases, with 18 bases sitting between them. From germline, CDR1 is SGHRS and CDR2 YFSETQ. This CDR3 has 16 residues. The CDR3, as DNA: TGCGCCAGCAGCTTGGCGGCCACCTCTAAGGACGCTGAAGCTTTCTTT. This gives the protein CASSLAATSKDAEAFF.

This rearrangement joins TRBV27 to TRBJ2-1, with a weak D call TRBD2 (6 bases). Germline V gene data show CDR1 as MNHEY and CDR2 as SMNVEV (reference sequence). The CDR3 runs 13 residues. The V gene lost 6 bases and the J gene lost 3 bases, with 9 bases spanning the gap. The CDR3 protein is CASSGGYYNEQFF. The CDR3 DNA follows: TGTGCCAGCAGCGGGGGATACTACAATGAGCAGTTCTTC.

The chain uses TRBV27 and TRBJ2-7; 11 positions match TRBD2. Germline values: CDR1 MNHEY, CDR2 SMNVEV (reference sequence). The CDR3 is made up of 17 amino acids. The V gene end was trimmed by 3 bases and the J gene end by 0 bases; junction bases not matched to a gene: 7. CDR3 sequence reads: CASSLGGGTSGSYEQYF. In DNA form, the CDR3 reads TGTGCCAGCAGTTTGGGTGGCGGGACTAGCGGCTCCTACGAGCAGTACTTC.

This clone was seen just once. The chain couples TRBV29-1 to TRBJ2-5; no definite D call. V dropped 7 bases and J dropped 5 bases, with 14 bases sitting between them. CDR1 is SQVTM and CDR2 is ANQGSEA in the germline V gene. The CDR3 totals 12 residues. DNA of the CDR3: TGCAGCGCCCGCCGGCCTGGGGAGACCCAGTACTTC. It translates to CSARRPGETQYF.

This clone has only one observation. The V and J genes are TRBV5-1 and TRBJ2-3, with D unresolved. The CDR3 has 12 amino acids. V was trimmed by 5 bases and J by 5 bases, leaving 9 bases between them. Germline V CDR1 and CDR2: SGHRS, YFSETQ. CDR3 sequence reads: CASSYQLDTQYF. CDR3 bases: TGCGCCAGCAGTTACCAGCTAGATACGCAGTATTTT.

The chain links TRBV4-3 to TRBJ1-1; D call uncertain. The CDR3 spans 15 residues. The V end was cut by 0 bases, the J end by 0 bases, with 8 bases between. In germline, CDR1 is LGHNA, CDR2 YSLEER. CDR3 nucleotides: TGCGCCAGCAGCCAAGATACGGTGCTGAACACTGAAGCTTTCTTT. Protein product: CASSQDTVLNTEAFF.

This clone occurred a few times. The chain couples TRBV6-5 to TRBJ1-2; 10 bases line up with TRBD1. The V and J ends lost 11 bases and 5 bases, in that order; junction bases with no gene match: 8. Germline assignment: CDR1 MNHEY and CDR2 SVGAGI. The CDR3 is 13 amino acids. CDR3: CASGTGVRYGYTF. The CDR3 nucleotides are TGTGCCTCCGGGACAGGGGTCCGGTATGGCTACACCTTC.

V is TRBV5-6 and J is TRBJ2-3; TRBD1 matches 9 bases. Per the germline V gene, CDR1 is SGHDT and CDR2 is YYEEEE. The CDR3 sequence is 16 residues long. Trimming removed 5 bases from V and 7 bases from J; junction bases left unmatched: 14. Here the CDR3 DNA reads TGTGCCAGCAGGACAGGGGGAAAGCCAACCCCATATACGCAGTATTTT. Translation: CASRTGGKPTPYTQYF. The full variable domain, in which reference TRBV5-6 and TRBJ2-3 provide the parts outside the CDR3, is DAGVTQSPTHLIKTRGQQVTLRCSPKSGHDTVSWYQQALGQGPQFIFQYYEEEERQRGNFPDRFSGHQFPNYSSELNVNALLLGDSALYLCASRTGGKPTPYTQYFGPGTRLTVL.

This chain links TRBV20-1 with TRBJ2-7; no clear D. Germline V gene sequence: CDR1 DFQATT, CDR2 SNEGSKA (reference sequence). Trimming shortened V by 6 bases and J by 1 base, and 7 bases separated the two germline ends. This CDR3 comprises 11 residues. The CDR3 DNA sequence: TGCAGTGCCACCCCTTCCTACGAGCAGTACTTC. It encodes CSATPSYEQYF.

The chain has TRBV6-2 or TRBV6-3 and TRBJ2-1, with D uncertain. The CDR3 extends over 16 amino acids. Germline V lookup: CDR1 MNHEY, CDR2 SVGEGT. Between the trimmed V and J ends, which lost 0 bases and 5 bases, there was a span of 14 bases. DNA for the CDR3: TGTGCCAGCAGTTACTCCGGGCGTGGATCGAACAATGAGCAGTTCTTC. It encodes CASSYSGRGSNNEQFF.

J is TRBJ1-4 and V is TRBV5-1, with D tentatively TRBD1 (5 bases). The CDR3 consists of 13 residues. Per germline, CDR1 SGHRS and CDR2 YFSETQ. V lost 4 bases to trimming and J lost 8 bases, with 12 bases between them. The CDR3 DNA reads TGCGCCAGCAGCCCGGCTCGGGGGGAAAAACTGTTTTTT. Its protein product is CASSPARGEKLFF.

This clone was picked up one time. The V call is TRBV6-2 or TRBV6-3, the J call TRBJ1-5; D is ambiguous. The germline V and J ends were trimmed by 2 bases and 6 bases, with 14 bases remaining between them. The CDR3 has 15 amino acids. Germline assignment: CDR1 MNHEY and CDR2 SVGEGT. The CDR3 loop reads CASSYHHYKGQPQHF. The CDR3 DNA follows: TGTGCCAGCAGTTACCATCATTACAAAGGTCAGCCCCAGCATTTT.